This T cell receptor (beta chain) was captured by sequencing in a study of technical replicates of blood from a handful of donors. V shed 8 bases and J 2 bases; nucleotides not matched to a gene: 11. The CDR3 runs 16 residues. Germline assignment: CDR1 WSHSY and CDR2 SAAADI. Clones were sequenced by immunoSEQ multiplex PCR, and TCRdb holds only the in-frame ones, with some missing. The sample has about 80,000 clones, more than 95% seen once. This chain connects TRBV10-2 to TRBJ2-5; 10 bases are a match to TRBD2. The clonotype was recovered from a human donor in good health. Sequenced material: T cells isolated from PBMCs. Written as DNA, the CDR3 is TGCGCCAGCTCCCCCCCGGGACTAGCGCTACAAGAGACCCAGTACTTC. The encoded protein is CASSPPGLALQETQYF.